This T cell receptor (beta chain) was documented in a study of blood T cell repertoires in COVID-19. TCRdb's table, derived via immunoSEQ multiplex PCR, lists solely in-frame clones and lacks some. Among about 210,000 clones listed, approximately 86% were seen once. Sequences were obtained from PBMCs or T cells enriched from blood (not recorded which). The receptor was isolated from a woman aged 40 to 55 with acute COVID-19.

The CDR3 here is CASSHITSGDSNEQFF. The CDR3, as DNA: TGTGCCAGCAGCCACATTACTAGCGGGGACTCTAATGAGCAGTTCTTC. The chain joins TRBV14 to TRBJ2-1; TRBD2 aligns across 10 bases. The CDR3 loop spans 16 amino acids. Germline assignment: CDR1 SGHDN and CDR2 FVKESK. V dropped 3 bases and J dropped 7; count of bases not matched to a gene: 9.